The TCR beta chain described here comes from a study of control samples from healthy donors and cancer patients. Clones were sequenced by immunoSEQ multiplex PCR, and TCRdb holds only the in-frame ones, with some missing. This table holds 70,000 to 90,000 clones, 94% found once. V was pared by 2 bases and J by 7 bases, with 5 bases between. The length of the CDR3 is 12 residues. Germline V CDR1 and CDR2: SGHVS, FNYEAQ. The receptor comes from a woman in her 40s in good health. This chain links TRBV7-6 with TRBJ2-2; possible D gene TRBD2, 5 bases. The source material was blood. This CDR3 reads CASSLRGGELFF. The DNA of the CDR3 is TGTGCCAGCAGCTTACGGGGCGGGGAGCTGTTTTTT.